This T cell receptor (beta chain) emerged from a study of blood T cell repertoires in COVID-19. As for the study in general: T cells, B-cell-depleted T cells, or PBMCs supplied cDNA or gDNA.

Participants were placed into cohorts based on the clinical history they reported. The study counted Cohort 3 donors as recovered given two negative PCRs, clearance, or symptom resolution. In the original processing: Reference gene primer amplification in the assay estimated nucleated cell counts. Clones were read by immunoSEQ multiplex PCR, and TCRdb kept only the in-frame ones, dropping some. V, J and clone size reflect that table, while D and trimming were determined from the DNA. The sample has fewer than 450,000 clones; 85% to 90% are singletons. Germline V CDR1 and CDR2: ENHRY, SYGVKD. The CDR3 is made up of 14 amino acids. Trimming took 3 bases from V and 7 from J, leaving 10 bases between them.

This clonotype was sampled from a woman aged 18 to 35 who had recovered from COVID-19. The rearrangement links TRBV10-3 to TRBJ1-6; perhaps TRBD1 as D (5 bases). Sequencing was done on a sample of PBMCs or T cells enriched from blood (not recorded which). The CDR3 region has the DNA TGTGCCATCAGTGACCGGGGGTACAATTCACCCCTCCACTTT. Translation: CAISDRGYNSPLHF.